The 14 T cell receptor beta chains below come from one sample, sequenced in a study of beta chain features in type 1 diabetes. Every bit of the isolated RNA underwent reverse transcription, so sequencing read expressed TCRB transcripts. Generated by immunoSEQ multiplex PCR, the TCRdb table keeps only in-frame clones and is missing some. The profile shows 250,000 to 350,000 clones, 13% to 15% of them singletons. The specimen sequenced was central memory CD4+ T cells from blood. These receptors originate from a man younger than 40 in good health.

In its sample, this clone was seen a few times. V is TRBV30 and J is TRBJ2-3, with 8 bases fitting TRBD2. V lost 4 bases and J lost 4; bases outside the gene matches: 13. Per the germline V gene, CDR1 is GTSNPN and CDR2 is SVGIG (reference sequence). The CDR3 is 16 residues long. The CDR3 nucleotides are TGTGCCTGGACGCCCTGGGGTAGCGGGACGCCAGATACGCAGTATTTT. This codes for CAWTPWGSGTPDTQYF. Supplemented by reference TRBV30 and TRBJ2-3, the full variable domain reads SQTIHQWPATLVQPVGSPLSLECTVEGTSNPNLYWYRQAAGRGLQLLFYSVGIGQISSEVPQNLSASRPQDRQFILSSKKLLLSDSGFYLCAWTPWGSGTPDTQYFGPGTRLTVL.

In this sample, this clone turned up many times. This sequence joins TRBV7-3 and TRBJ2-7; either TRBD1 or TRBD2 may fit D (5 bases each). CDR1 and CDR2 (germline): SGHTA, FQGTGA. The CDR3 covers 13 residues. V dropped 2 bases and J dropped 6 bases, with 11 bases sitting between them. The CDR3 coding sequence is TGTGCCAGCAGCTTAGCCTCTGGGGGCGAGCAGTACGTC. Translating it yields CASSLASGGEQYV.

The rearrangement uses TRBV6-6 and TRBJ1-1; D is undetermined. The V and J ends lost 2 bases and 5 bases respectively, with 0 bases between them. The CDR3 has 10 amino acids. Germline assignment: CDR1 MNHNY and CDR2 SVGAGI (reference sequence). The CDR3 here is CASSYTEAFF. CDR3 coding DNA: TGTGCCAGCAGTTACACTGAAGCTTTCTTT.

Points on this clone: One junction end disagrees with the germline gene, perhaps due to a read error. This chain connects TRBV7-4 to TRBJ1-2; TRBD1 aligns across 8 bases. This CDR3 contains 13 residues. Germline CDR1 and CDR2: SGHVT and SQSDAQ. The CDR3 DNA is TGTGCCAGCAGCTTATCCCAATTTCAGGGGGCGGTCTTC. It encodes CASSLSQFQGAVF.

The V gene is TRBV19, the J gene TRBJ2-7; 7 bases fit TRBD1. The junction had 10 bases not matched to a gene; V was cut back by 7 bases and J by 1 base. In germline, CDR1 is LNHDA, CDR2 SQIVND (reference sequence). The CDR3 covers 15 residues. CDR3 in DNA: TGTGCCAGTATTGGACCCGGGACAGAATCCTACGAGCAGTACGTC. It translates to CASIGPGTESYEQYV.

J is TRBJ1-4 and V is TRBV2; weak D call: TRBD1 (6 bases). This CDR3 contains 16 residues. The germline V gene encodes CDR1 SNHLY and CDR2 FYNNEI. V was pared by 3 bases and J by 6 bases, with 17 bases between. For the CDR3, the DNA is TGTGCCAGCAGTGACCGGTCTGGGGGCGCTTATGAAAAACTGTTTTTT. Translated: CASSDRSGGAYEKLFF.

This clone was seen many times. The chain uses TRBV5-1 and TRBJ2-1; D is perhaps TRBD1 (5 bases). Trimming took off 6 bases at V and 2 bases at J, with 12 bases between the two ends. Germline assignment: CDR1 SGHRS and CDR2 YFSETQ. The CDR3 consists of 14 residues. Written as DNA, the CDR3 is TGCGCCAGCACCACCGACAGCGCCTACAATGAGCAGTTCTTC. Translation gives CASTTDSAYNEQFF.

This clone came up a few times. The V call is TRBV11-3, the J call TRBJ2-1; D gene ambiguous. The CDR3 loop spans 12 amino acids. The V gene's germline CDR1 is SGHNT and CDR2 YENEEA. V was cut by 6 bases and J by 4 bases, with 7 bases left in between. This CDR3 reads CASRARYNEQFF. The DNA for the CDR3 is TGTGCCAGCAGGGCTAGATACAATGAGCAGTTCTTC.

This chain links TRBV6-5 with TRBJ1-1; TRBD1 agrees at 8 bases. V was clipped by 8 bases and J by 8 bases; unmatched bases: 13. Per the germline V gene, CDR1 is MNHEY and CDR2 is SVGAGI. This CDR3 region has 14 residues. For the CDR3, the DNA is TGTGCCAGCGGCTCCTGGGGACAGGAGATAGAAGCTTTCTTT. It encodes CASGSWGQEIEAFF.

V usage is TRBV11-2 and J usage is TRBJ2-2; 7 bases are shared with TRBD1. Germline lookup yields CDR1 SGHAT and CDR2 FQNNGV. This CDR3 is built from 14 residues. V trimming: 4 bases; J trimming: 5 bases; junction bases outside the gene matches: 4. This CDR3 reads CASSWTTGTGELFF. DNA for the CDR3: TGTGCCAGCAGCTGGACGACAGGGACCGGGGAGCTGTTTTTT.

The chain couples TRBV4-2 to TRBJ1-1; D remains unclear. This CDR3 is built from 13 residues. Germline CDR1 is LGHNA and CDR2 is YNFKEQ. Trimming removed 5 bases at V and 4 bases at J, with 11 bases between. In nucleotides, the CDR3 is TGTGCCAGCAGCTTGGCAGGTCGCACTGAAGCTTTCTTT. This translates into CASSLAGRTEAFF.

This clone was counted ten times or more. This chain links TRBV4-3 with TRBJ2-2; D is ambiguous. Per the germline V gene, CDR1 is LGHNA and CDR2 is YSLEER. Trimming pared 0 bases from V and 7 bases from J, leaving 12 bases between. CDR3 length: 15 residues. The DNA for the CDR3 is TGCGCCAGCAGCCAAGATCCGGGCGACCACGGGGAGCTGTTTTTT. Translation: CASSQDPGDHGELFF.

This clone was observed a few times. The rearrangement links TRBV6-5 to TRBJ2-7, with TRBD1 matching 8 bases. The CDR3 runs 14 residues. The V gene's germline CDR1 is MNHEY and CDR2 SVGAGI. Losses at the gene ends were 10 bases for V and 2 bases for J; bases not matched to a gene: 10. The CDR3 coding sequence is TGTGCCATCAGGAGGACAGGGCACCCCTACGAGCAGTACTTC. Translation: CAIRRTGHPYEQYF.

CDR3 loop: CASSQRGGRYNEQFF. In DNA form, the CDR3 reads TGTGCCAGCAGTCAGCGGGGGGGCCGATACAATGAGCAGTTCTTC. V gene TRBV11-2 combines with J gene TRBJ2-1; 10 nucleotides match TRBD2. V was clipped by 6 bases and J by 4 bases; unmatched bases: 6. The CDR3 is made up of 15 amino acids. CDR1 and CDR2 (germline): SGHAT, FQNNGV.